This paragraph covers one TCR beta chain sequence. Here immunoSEQ multiplex PCR was the method, and the copy in TCRdb shows in-frame clones only, minus some. The data hold hundreds of thousands of clones, with less than 90% observed a single time. A Seattle source enrolled patients during active infection and followed them longitudinally. This sample was taken from a study of blood T cell repertoires in COVID-19. The germline V and J ends were trimmed by 2 bases and 7 bases, with 17 bases remaining between them. Germline V gene sequence: CDR1 SEHNR, CDR2 FQNEAQ (reference sequence). There are 15 residues in the CDR3.

J is TRBJ1-1 and V is TRBV7-9; D unclear. Material: peripheral blood. This receptor was taken from a woman aged 55-69 years with COVID-19, enrolled during active disease. As DNA, the CDR3 is TGTGCCAGCAGCTTACAGGCGGGTCCTAATGGTGAAGCTTTCTTT. Translation gives CASSLQAGPNGEAFF.